What follows are 10 T cell receptor beta chains derived from one specimen sequenced in a study of OX40 agonist ivuxolimab in advanced cancers. Some clones are missing from TCRdb's copy, which holds only in-frame ones; the method was immunoSEQ multiplex PCR. The repertoire consists of tens of thousands of clones, with 85% occurring once and the leading ten covering around 0.68%. This specimen was CD4+ or CD8+ T cells sorted from blood, taken in a trial of the OX40 agonist ivuxolimab. These receptors came from an adult with an advanced solid tumor such as melanoma, head and neck, liver or kidney cancer.

The CDR3 region is CASSLRQASSYEQYF. The CDR3 DNA sequence: TGTGCCAGCAGCTTGAGACAGGCCAGCTCCTACGAGCAGTACTTC. The rearrangement joins TRBV5-6 to TRBJ2-7; TRBD1 might be the D (6 bases). V lost 1 base and J lost 0, with 11 bases in between. The CDR3 extends over 15 amino acids. Germline V CDR1 and CDR2: SGHDT, YYEEEE.

Details on this clone: Other DNA sequences in this specimen translate into the identical CDR3. The rearrangement uses TRBV18 and TRBJ1-1, with a tentative D call TRBD1 (5 bases). The V end lost 3 bases, the J end lost 1 base, and 9 bases lay between the germline ends. The CDR3 contains 14 residues. Per the germline V gene, CDR1 is KGHSH and CDR2 is LQKENI. The CDR3 DNA is TGTGCCAGCTCACCCGGGACGGCGAACACTGAAGCTTTCTTT. Protein sequence: CASSPGTANTEAFF.

Concerning this clone: The same CDR3 is also encoded by other DNA sequences in this sample. The genes are TRBV6-5 and TRBJ2-5; perhaps TRBD2 as D (5 bases). The CDR3 covers 13 residues. V lost 2 bases to trimming and J lost 2 bases, with 6 bases between them. Germline-derived CDR1 and CDR2 are MNHEY and SVGAGI. CDR3 coding DNA: TGTGCCAGCAGTTACGGCGGGCAAGAGACCCAGTACTTC. Amino acids: CASSYGGQETQYF.

The chain combines TRBV19 with TRBJ1-1; D call uncertain. The CDR3 length is 15 residues. Germline loops: CDR1 LNHDA, CDR2 SQIVND (reference sequence). V was trimmed by 7 bases and J by 4 bases, leaving 19 bases between them. CDR3 nucleotides: TGTGCCAGTACCCCCTTAACCGGCATCATCACTGAAGCTTTCTTT. It codes for CASTPLTGIITEAFF.

This chain uses TRBV2 with TRBJ1-2; D gene uncertain. V was cut by 4 bases and J by 5 bases, with 14 bases left in between. Germline V gene lookup returns CDR1 SNHLY and CDR2 FYNNEI. The CDR3 contains 14 residues. As DNA, the CDR3 is TGTGCCAGCAGTGTACACCGTACTTCGTATGGCTACACCTTC. It encodes CASSVHRTSYGYTF.

V gene TRBV7-2 combines with J gene TRBJ2-3; 8 bases fit TRBD1. Germline V gives CDR1 SGHTA, CDR2 FQGNSA. CDR3 length equals 13 residues. V gave up 7 bases and J gave up 4 bases; unmatched junction bases: 4. In nucleotides, the CDR3 is TGTGCCAGCACTACGACAGGGGCAGATACGCAGTATTTT. Amino acids: CASTTTGADTQYF.

The chain employs TRBV9 and TRBJ2-7; D is unresolved. Between the trimmed V and J ends, which lost 0 bases and 3 bases, there was a span of 10 bases. Germline CDR1 SGDLS, CDR2 YYNGEE. The CDR3 contains 14 residues. Here the CDR3 reads CASSVAAQVYEQYF. CDR3 DNA sequence: TGTGCCAGCAGCGTAGCTGCGCAGGTCTACGAGCAGTACTTC.

This chain connects TRBV6-5 to TRBJ1-1, with D unclear. CDR3 length equals 13 residues. Germline assignment: CDR1 MNHEY and CDR2 SVGAGI. Trimming shortened V by 5 bases and J by 1 base, and 8 bases separated the two germline ends. CDR3 sequence: CASSRMGNTEAFF. The CDR3 DNA is TGTGCCAGCAGTCGAATGGGGAACACTGAAGCTTTCTTT.

The chain links TRBV19 to TRBJ2-5, with D perhaps matching TRBD1 (6 bases). The CDR3 is 14 residues long. Trimming stripped 6 bases from V and 7 bases from J, with 18 bases between. The germline V gene has CDR1 LNHDA and CDR2 SQIVND (reference sequence). The CDR3 DNA reads as TGTGCCAGTAGCCGGACGGGACAAAGAGTGACCCAGTACTTC. Translation gives CASSRTGQRVTQYF.

J is TRBJ2-3 and V is TRBV10-1; D is uncertain. The CDR3 has 12 residues. CDR1 and CDR2 from the germline V gene are WNHNN and SYGVQD (reference sequence). Trimming left V 5 bases short and J 6 bases short, with 9 bases between. This chain's CDR3 is CASSHRRDTQYF. The CDR3 region has the DNA TGCGCCAGCAGTCACCGGCGGGATACGCAGTATTTT.